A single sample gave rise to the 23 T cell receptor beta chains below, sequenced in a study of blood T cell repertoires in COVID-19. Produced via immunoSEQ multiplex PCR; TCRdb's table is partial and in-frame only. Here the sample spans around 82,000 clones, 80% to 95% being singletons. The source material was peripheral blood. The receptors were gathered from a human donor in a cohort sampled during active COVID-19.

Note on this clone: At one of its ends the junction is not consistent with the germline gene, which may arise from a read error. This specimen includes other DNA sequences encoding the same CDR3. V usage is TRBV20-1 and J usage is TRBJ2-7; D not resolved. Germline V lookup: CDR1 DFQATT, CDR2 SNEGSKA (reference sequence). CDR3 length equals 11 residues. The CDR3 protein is CSVGGSYEQYF. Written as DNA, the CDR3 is TGCAGTGTCGGCGGTTCCTACGAGCAGTATTTC.

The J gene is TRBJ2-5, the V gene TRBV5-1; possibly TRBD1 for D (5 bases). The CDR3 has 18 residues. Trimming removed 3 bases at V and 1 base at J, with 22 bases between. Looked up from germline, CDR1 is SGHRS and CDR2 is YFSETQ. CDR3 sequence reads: CASSSIGVGAPVQETQYF. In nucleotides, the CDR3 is TGCGCCAGCAGCTCAATCGGAGTAGGGGCGCCCGTCCAAGAGACCCAGTACTTC.

The CDR3 nucleotides read TGTGCCAGCAGCCAAGAGACCGGGGGGGCCGTCGGGGAGCTGTTTTTT. Its translation: CASSQETGGAVGELFF. The J gene is TRBJ2-2, the V gene TRBV4-2, with 8 bases that match TRBD2. The CDR3 is 16 residues long. Germline V lookup: CDR1 LGHNA, CDR2 YNFKEQ. V shed 0 bases and J 7 bases; nucleotides not matched to a gene: 7.

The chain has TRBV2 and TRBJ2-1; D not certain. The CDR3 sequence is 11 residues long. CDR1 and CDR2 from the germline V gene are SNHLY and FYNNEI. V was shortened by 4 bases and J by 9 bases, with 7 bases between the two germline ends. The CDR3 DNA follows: TGTGCCAGCAGTGTAGTGGTTGAGCAGTTCTTC. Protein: CASSVVVEQFF.

The CDR3 DNA reads as TGCAGTGCTAGTTCCTGGGACAAAGAGACCCAGTACTTC. As protein: CSASSWDKETQYF. This chain joins TRBV20-1 and TRBJ2-5, with a weak D call TRBD1 (6 bases). Germline lookup yields CDR1 DFQATT and CDR2 SNEGSKA (reference sequence). The CDR3 sequence is 13 residues long. Trimming removed 3 bases at V and 3 bases at J, with 11 bases between.

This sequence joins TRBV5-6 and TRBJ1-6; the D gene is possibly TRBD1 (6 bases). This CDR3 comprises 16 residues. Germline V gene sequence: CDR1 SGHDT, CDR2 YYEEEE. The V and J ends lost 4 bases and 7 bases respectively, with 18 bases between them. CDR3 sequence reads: CASSPQGAWGNSPLHF. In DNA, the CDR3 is TGTGCCAGCAGCCCACAGGGAGCATGGGGAAATTCACCCCTCCACTTT.

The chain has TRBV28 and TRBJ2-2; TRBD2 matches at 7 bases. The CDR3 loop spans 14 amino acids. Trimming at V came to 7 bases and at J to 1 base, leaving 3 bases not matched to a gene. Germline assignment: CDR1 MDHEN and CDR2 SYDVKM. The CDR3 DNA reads TGTGCCAGCAAGCGGGGTCAGAACACCGGGGAGCTGTTTTTT. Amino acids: CASKRGQNTGELFF.

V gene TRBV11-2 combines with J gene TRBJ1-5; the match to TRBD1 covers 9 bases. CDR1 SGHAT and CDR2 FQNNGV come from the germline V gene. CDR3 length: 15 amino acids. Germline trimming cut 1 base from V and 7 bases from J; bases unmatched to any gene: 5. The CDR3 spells CASSLGDRVSQPQHF. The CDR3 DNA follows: TGTGCCAGCAGCTTAGGGGACAGGGTGTCCCAGCCCCAGCATTTT.

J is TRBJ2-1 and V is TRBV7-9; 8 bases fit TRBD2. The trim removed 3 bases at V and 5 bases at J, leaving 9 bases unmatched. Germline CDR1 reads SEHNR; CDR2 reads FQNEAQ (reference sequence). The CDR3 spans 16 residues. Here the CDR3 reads CASSFPSGGVDNEQFF. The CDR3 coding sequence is TGTGCCAGCAGCTTCCCGTCGGGGGGGGTTGACAATGAGCAGTTCTTC.

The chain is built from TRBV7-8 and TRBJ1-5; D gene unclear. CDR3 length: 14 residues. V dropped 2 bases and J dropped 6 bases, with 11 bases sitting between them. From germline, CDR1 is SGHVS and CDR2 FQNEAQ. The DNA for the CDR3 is TGTGCCAGCAGCTTAAGACTCGAAGGTCAGCCCCAGCATTTT. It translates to CASSLRLEGQPQHF.

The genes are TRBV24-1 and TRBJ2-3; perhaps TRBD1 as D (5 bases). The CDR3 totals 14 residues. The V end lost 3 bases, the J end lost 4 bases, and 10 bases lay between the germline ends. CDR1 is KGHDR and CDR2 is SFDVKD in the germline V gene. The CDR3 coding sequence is TGTGCCACCAGTGATCCCATGACAGCAGATACGCAGTATTTT. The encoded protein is CATSDPMTADTQYF.

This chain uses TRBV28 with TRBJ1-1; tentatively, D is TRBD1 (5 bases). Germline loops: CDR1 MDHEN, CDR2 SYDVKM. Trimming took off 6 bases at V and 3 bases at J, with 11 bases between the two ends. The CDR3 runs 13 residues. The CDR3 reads CASRTGGDTEAFF. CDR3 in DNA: TGTGCCAGCAGGACGGGGGGAGACACTGAAGCTTTCTTT.

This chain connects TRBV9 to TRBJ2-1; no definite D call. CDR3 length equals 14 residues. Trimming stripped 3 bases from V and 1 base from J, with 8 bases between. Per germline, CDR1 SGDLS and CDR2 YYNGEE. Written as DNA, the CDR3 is TGTGCCAGCAGCGCACGGTTGTCCTACAATGAGCAGTTCTTC. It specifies CASSARLSYNEQFF.

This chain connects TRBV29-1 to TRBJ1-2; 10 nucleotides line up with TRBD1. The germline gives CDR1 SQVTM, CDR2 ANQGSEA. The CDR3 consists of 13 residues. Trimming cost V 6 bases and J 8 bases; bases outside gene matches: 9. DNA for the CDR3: TGCAGCGTAGGGACAGGGGCCCCTGGGGGCTACACCTTC. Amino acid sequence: CSVGTGAPGGYTF.

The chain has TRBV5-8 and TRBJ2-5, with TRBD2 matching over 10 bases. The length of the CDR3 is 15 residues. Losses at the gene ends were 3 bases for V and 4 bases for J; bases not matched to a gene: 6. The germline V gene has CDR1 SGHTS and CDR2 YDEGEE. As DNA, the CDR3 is TGTGCCAGCAGCTATCCCTTAGCGGGGGGAGAGACCCAGTACTTC. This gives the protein CASSYPLAGGETQYF.

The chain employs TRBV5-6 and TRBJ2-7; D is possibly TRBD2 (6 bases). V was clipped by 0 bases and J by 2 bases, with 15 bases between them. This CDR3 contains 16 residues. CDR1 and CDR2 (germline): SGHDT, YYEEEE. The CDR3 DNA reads TGTGCCAGCAGCTTGGCCGGGGGTACCGCTACCTACGAGCAGTACTTC. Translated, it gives CASSLAGGTATYEQYF.

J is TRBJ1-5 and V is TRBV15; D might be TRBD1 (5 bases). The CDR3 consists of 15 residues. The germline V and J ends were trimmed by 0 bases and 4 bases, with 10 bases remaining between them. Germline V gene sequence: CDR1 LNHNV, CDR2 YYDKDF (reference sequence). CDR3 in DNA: TGTGCCACCAGCAGAGATCGGGGGTTTAATCAGCCCCAGCATTTT. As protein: CATSRDRGFNQPQHF.

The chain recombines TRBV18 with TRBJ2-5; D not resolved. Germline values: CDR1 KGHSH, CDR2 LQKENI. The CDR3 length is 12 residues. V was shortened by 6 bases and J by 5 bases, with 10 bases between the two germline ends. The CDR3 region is CASSPARETQYF. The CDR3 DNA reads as TGTGCCAGCTCCCCCGCGCGGGAGACCCAGTACTTC. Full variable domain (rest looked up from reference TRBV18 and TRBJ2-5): NAGVMQNPRHLVRRRGQEARLRCSPMKGHSHVYWYRQLPEEGLKFMVYLQKENIIDESGMPKERFSAEFPKEGPSILRIQQVVRGDSAAYFCASSPARETQYFGPGTRLLVL.

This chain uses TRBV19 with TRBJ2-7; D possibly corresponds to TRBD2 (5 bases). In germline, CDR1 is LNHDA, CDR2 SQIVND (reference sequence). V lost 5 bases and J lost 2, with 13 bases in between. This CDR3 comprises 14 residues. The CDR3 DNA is TGTGCCAGTAGTGGAGTGTCGGGGACCTACGAGCAGTACTTC. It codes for CASSGVSGTYEQYF. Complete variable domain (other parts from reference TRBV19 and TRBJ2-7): DGGITQSPKYLFRKEGQNVTLSCEQNLNHDAMYWYRQDPGQGLRLIYYSQIVNDFQKGDIAEGYSVSREKKESFPLTVTSAQKNPTAFYLCASSGVSGTYEQYFGPGTRLTVT.

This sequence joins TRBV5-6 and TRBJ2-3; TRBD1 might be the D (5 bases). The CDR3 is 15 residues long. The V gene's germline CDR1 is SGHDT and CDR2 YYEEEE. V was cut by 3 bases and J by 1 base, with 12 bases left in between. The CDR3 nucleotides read TGTGCCAGCAGCTCCTCAGGGATGGGCACAGATACGCAGTATTTT. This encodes CASSSSGMGTDTQYF.

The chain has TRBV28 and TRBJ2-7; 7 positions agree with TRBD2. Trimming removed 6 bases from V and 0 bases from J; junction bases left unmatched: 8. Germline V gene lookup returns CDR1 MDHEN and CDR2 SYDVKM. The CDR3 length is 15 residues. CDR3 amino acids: CASSSLAVHSYEQYF. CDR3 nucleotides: TGTGCCAGCAGCTCGCTAGCGGTTCACTCCTACGAGCAGTACTTC. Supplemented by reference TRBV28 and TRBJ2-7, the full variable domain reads DVKVTQSSRYLVKRTGEKVFLECVQDMDHENMFWYRQDPGLGLRLIYFSYDVKMKEKGDIPEGYSVSREKKERFSLILESASTNQTSMYLCASSSLAVHSYEQYFGPGTRLTVT.

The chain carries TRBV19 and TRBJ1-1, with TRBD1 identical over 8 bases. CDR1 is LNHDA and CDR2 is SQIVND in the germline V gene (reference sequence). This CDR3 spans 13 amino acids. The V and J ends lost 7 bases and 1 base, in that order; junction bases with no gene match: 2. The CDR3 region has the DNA TGTGCCAGTATAGACAGGGGGAACACTGAAGCTTTCTTT. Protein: CASIDRGNTEAFF. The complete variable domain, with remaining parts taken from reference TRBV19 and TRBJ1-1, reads DGGITQSPKYLFRKEGQNVTLSCEQNLNHDAMYWYRQDPGQGLRLIYYSQIVNDFQKGDIAEGYSVSREKKESFPLTVTSAQKNPTAFYLCASIDRGNTEAFFGQGTRLTVV.

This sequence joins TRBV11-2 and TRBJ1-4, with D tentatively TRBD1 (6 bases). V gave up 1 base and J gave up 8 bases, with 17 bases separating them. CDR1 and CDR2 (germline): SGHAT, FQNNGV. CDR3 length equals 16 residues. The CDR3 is CASSLVQGFPGEKLFF. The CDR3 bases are TGTGCCAGCAGCTTAGTCCAGGGGTTTCCTGGGGAAAAACTGTTTTTT.